This is a list of T cell receptor beta chains from one sample in a study of metastatic and nonmetastatic thyroid tumors. TCRdb re-clonotyped the PCR reads via MiXCR. This table holds about 13,000 clones, around 25% found once. Material for sequencing was blood. Every receptor here comes from a male donor with papillary thyroid cancer or a benign thyroid nodule (not recorded which). Some clones in this sample may be carry-over from other donors' samples. Both conserved end residues are part of each CDR3. D genes are given only for firm matches. Not all rows give a size; the values are once, few, many and, for expanded clones, a class.

v_call	clone_size	d_call	j_call	cdr3_length	cdr3_nt	cdr3_aa
TRBV11-1	.	.	TRBJ2-3	17	TGTGCCAGCAGCTTAGAAGCGCGCGGGATAGCGACAGATACGCAGTATTTT	CASSLEARGIATDTQYF
TRBV6-2/TRBV6-3	.	TRBD2	TRBJ2-7	17	TGTGCCAGCAGTTACTCCTTAACCGGGACTAGCGGATACGAGCAGTACTTC	CASSYSLTGTSGYEQYF
TRBV12-3/TRBV12-4	.	TRBD1	TRBJ2-1	14	TGTGCCAGTAGAACAGGGGCCGGGGACGATGAGCAGTTCTTC	CASRTGAGDDEQFF
TRBV7-8	.	.	TRBJ2-6	13	TGTGCCAGCAGCCCTCAGGGGGCCAACGTCCTGACTTTC	CASSPQGANVLTF
TRBV27	medium-sized	.	TRBJ2-6	16	TGTGCCAGCAGTAGGGCCATAAGGTCTGGGGCCAACGTCCTGACTTTC	CASSRAIRSGANVLTF
TRBV28	.	.	TRBJ2-7	12	TGTGCCAGCAGTTCACGAAGGTACGAGCAGTACTTC	CASSSRRYEQYF
TRBV11-2	.	TRBD2	TRBJ2-3	16	TGTGCCAGCAGCTTAGGACTAGCGGGAATAACAGATACGCAGTATTTT	CASSLGLAGITDTQYF
TRBV6-2/TRBV6-3	few	.	TRBJ2-7	15	TGTGCCAGCAGTTACTCGACTGGGGTCGGGTACGAGCAGTACTTC	CASSYSTGVGYEQYF
TRBV27	few	.	TRBJ1-2	14	TGTGCCAGCAGTTTTAGCGGCAGGAACTATGGCTACACCTTC	CASSFSGRNYGYTF
TRBV6-5	.	.	TRBJ1-2	18	TGTGCCAGCAGTTACTCGTCGCAGGCGTCCGGACAGCACTATGGCTACACCTTC	CASSYSSQASGQHYGYTF
TRBV25-1	few	.	TRBJ2-2	16	TGTGCCAGCAACCCCCGGTGGGGGGCCGACACCGGGGAGCTGTTTTTT	CASNPRWGADTGELFF
TRBV6-1	medium-sized	TRBD2	TRBJ2-3	15	TGTGCCAGCAGTCCCCTAGCGGGGGGCACAGATACGCAGTATTTT	CASSPLAGGTDTQYF
TRBV19	medium-sized	TRBD1	TRBJ1-2	15	TGTGCCAGTACTAGGACAGGATCAGCTAACTATGGCTACACCTTC	CASTRTGSANYGYTF
TRBV6-5	many	TRBD2	TRBJ2-3	17	TGTGCCAGCAGGGAGAGGGGACTAGCGGGAGGGGGAGATACGCAGTATTTT	CASRERGLAGGGDTQYF
TRBV20-1	few	TRBD2	TRBJ2-7	15	TGCAGTGCTAGAGACTCTAGCGGGAGTATCCTCGAGCAGTACTTC	CSARDSSGSILEQYF
TRBV2	many	TRBD1	TRBJ2-3	15	TGTGCCAGCAGAGGACAGGGGTATAGCACAGATACGCAGTATTTT	CASRGQGYSTDTQYF
TRBV6-1	medium-sized	.	TRBJ2-2	13	TGTGCCAGCAATCGGAGAAACACCGGGGAGCTGTTTTTT	CASNRRNTGELFF
TRBV28	few	.	TRBJ1-2	14	TGTGCCAGCAGTTTACGTCGGGGGCTCTATGGCTACACCTTC	CASSLRRGLYGYTF
TRBV6-5	.	TRBD1	TRBJ1-2	15	TGTGCCAGCAGTTCCGGGACAGGGCTGAACTATGGCTACACCTTC	CASSSGTGLNYGYTF
TRBV7-2	many	.	TRBJ1-1	14	TGTGCCAGCAGCTTAGGGTACGGGGGTGGTGAAGCTTTCTTT	CASSLGYGGGEAFF
TRBV11-1	.	.	TRBJ2-7	12	TGTGCCAGCAGTTCCCAATCTTACGAGCAGTACTTC	CASSSQSYEQYF
TRBV7-9	many	TRBD1	TRBJ2-1	13	TGTGCCAGCTTCCCGGGACAGGGAAATGAGCAGTTCTTC	CASFPGQGNEQFF
TRBV29-1	few	.	TRBJ2-5	12	TGCAGCGTTGACAGGGTGGGGGAGACCCAGTACTTC	CSVDRVGETQYF
TRBV6-2/TRBV6-3	.	.	TRBJ1-1	13	TGTGCCAGCAGTTACGTCCTGGGGGCTGAAGCTTTCTTT	CASSYVLGAEAFF
TRBV18	.	.	TRBJ2-2	16	TGTGCCAGCTCACCGGTGCAGGCGAGCAACACCGGGGAGCTGTTTTTT	CASSPVQASNTGELFF
TRBV4-3	.	TRBD2	TRBJ2-3	15	TGCGCCAGCAGCCAAGCGACTAGCGGGTCAGATACGCAGTATTTT	CASSQATSGSDTQYF
TRBV6-2/TRBV6-3	medium-sized	TRBD1	TRBJ1-2	15	TGTGCCAGCAGATCCGACAGGGGAGACAACTATGGCTACACCTTC	CASRSDRGDNYGYTF
TRBV6-2/TRBV6-3	many	TRBD1	TRBJ2-2	17	TGTGCCAGCAAGACAGGGAGAGAAGCGCAAAACACCGGGGAGCTGTTTTTT	CASKTGREAQNTGELFF
TRBV6-1	many	TRBD2	TRBJ2-1	19	TGTGCCAGCAGTGGGCCGGGACTAGCGGGGTCGAGCTCCTACAATGAGCAGTTCTTC	CASSGPGLAGSSSYNEQFF
TRBV7-9	many	.	TRBJ1-1	13	TGTGCCAGCAGCTTTGTGGGGAACACTGAAGCTTTCTTT	CASSFVGNTEAFF
TRBV5-6	many	.	TRBJ2-1	15	TGTGCCAGCAGCTTGACGGGGAGGAACTACAATGAGCAGTTCTTC	CASSLTGRNYNEQFF
TRBV6-1	many	.	TRBJ2-3	15	TGTGCCAGCAGTGAAGAAGAGGGGGGGGCAGATACGCAGTATTTT	CASSEEEGGADTQYF
TRBV20-1	many	.	TRBJ2-5	15	TGCAGTGCTAGCCCCCTATGGGGGCCCCAAGAGACCCAGTACTTC	CSASPLWGPQETQYF
TRBV10-2	many	.	TRBJ2-3	16	TGCGCCAGCAGTGAGCCCGAAAGGGGGGGCACAGATACGCAGTATTTT	CASSEPERGGTDTQYF
TRBV19	many	.	TRBJ1-2	12	TGTGCCAGTACCCCAGGAGCAGGCGGCTACACCTTC	CASTPGAGGYTF
TRBV7-7	many	.	TRBJ2-1	16	TGTGCCAGCAGCCGAATTGGGGGTGAGGCCTACAATGAGCAGTTCTTC	CASSRIGGEAYNEQFF
TRBV28	.	TRBD2	TRBJ2-1	15	TGTGCCACCATCACTGGGACTAGCGGGTGGAGGGAGCAGTTCTTC	CATITGTSGWREQFF
TRBV5-8	many	.	TRBJ2-1	13	TGTGCCAGCAGTCACTCCAGGGGTAATGAGCAGTTCTTC	CASSHSRGNEQFF
TRBV10-3	few	.	TRBJ2-5	12	TGTGCCATCAGTGGTGCAGAAGAGACCCAGTACTTC	CAISGAEETQYF
TRBV3-1	many	.	TRBJ2-5	12	TGTGCCAGCAGACCTAGACTGCAGACCCAGTACTTC	CASRPRLQTQYF
TRBV19	.	.	TRBJ2-7	13	TGTGCCAGTAGTCCATCGGCATTGCGCGAGCAGTACTTC	CASSPSALREQYF
TRBV28	.	.	TRBJ1-6	12	TGTGCCAGCACCGTAACCGGGACGCCCCTCCACTTT	CASTVTGTPLHF
TRBV7-9	.	TRBD1	TRBJ2-5	15	TGTGCCAGCAGCTTAATCCGGGACAGCCAAGAGACCCAGTACTTC	CASSLIRDSQETQYF
TRBV6-2/TRBV6-3	few	.	TRBJ2-1	16	TGTGCCAGCAGTTATTCTACAACTACCTCCTACAATGAGCAGTTCTTC	CASSYSTTTSYNEQFF
TRBV28	.	.	TRBJ1-3	15	TGTGCCAGCAGCACACTCGGGGACGGGCTGAACACCATATATTTT	CASSTLGDGLNTIYF
TRBV6-1	few	TRBD2	TRBJ2-2	15	TGTGCCATGCGGCTAGCGGGAGGGCAGAACGGGGAGCTGTTTTTT	CAMRLAGGQNGELFF
TRBV6-2/TRBV6-3	few	TRBD1	TRBJ2-5	17	TGTGCCAGCAGTTATTCTTGGACAGGGTACGGCCAAGAGACCCAGTACTTC	CASSYSWTGYGQETQYF
TRBV6-1	few	.	TRBJ1-1	14	TGTGCCAGCAGTAGGGATCCCATGAACACTGAAGCTTTCTTT	CASSRDPMNTEAFF
TRBV6-2/TRBV6-3	few	.	TRBJ2-2	13	TGTGCCAGCAGTTTCATAAACACCGGGGAGCTGTTTTTT	CASSFINTGELFF
TRBV20-1	once	.	TRBJ1-1	13	TGCAGTGCTAGAGATGAGGGAATAACTGAAGCTTTCTTT	CSARDEGITEAFF
TRBV6-1	medium-sized	TRBD2	TRBJ2-7	14	TGTGCCAGCAGTCCTAGCGGGAATTCCTACGAGCAGTACTTC	CASSPSGNSYEQYF
TRBV6-5	.	TRBD2	TRBJ2-7	15	TGTGCCAGCAGTTACTCGCCCGGGACTAGCTACGAGCAGTACTTC	CASSYSPGTSYEQYF
TRBV5-1	once	TRBD2	TRBJ2-7	15	TGCGCCAGCAGCTCTAATAGCGGGAGTGGGTACGAGCAGTACTTC	CASSSNSGSGYEQYF
TRBV6-1	.	.	TRBJ2-5	15	TGTGCCAGCAGTGAATGGGGGGCGGTGGGAGAGACCCAGTACTTC	CASSEWGAVGETQYF
TRBV6-5	.	.	TRBJ2-3	13	TGTGCCAGCAGTTACTATGGCGCAGATACGCAGTATTTT	CASSYYGADTQYF